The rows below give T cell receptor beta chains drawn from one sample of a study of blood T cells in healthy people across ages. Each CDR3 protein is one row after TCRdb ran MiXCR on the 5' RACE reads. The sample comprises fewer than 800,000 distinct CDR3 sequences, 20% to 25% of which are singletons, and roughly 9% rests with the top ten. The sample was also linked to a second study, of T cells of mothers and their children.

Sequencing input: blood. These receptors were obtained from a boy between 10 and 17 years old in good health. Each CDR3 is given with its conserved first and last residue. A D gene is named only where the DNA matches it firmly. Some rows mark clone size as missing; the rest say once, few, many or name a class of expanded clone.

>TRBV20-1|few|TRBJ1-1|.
TGCAGTGCTAGAGGTCGGACGAACACTGAAGCTTTCTTT
CSARGRTNTEAFF
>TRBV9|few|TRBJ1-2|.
TGTGCCAGCAGCGTACCAAGTGGGGGCTACACCTTC
CASSVPSGGYTF
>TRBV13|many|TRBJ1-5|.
TGTGCCAGCAGCTTAGCGAACGGAGGTCAGCCCCAGCATTTT
CASSLANGGQPQHF
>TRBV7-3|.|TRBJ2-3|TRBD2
TGTGCCAGCAGCTTATCTAGCGGGAGTGCAGATACGCAGTATTTT
CASSLSSGSADTQYF
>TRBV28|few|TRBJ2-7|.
TGTGCCAGCTCTCCTATAGGGGTTGAAGGGTACTTC
CASSPIGVEGYF
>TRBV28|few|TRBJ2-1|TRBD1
TGTGCCAGCAGTTTCAGGGGGCTGAACGATGAGCAGTTCTTC
CASSFRGLNDEQFF
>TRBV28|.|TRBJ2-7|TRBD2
TGTGCCAGCAGTTTAGGACTAGCGGGACCAATGTACGAGCAGTACTTC
CASSLGLAGPMYEQYF
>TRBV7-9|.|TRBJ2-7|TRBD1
TGTGCCAGCCTGCAGCCGGGACAGGGGTCCTACGAGCAGTACTTC
CASLQPGQGSYEQYF
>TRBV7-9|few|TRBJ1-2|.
TGTGCCAGCAGCTTACAGGGCTTGGACTATGGCTACACCTTC
CASSLQGLDYGYTF
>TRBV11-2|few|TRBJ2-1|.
TGTGCCAGCAGGGGAAACGGGGAGTTCTATGAGCAGTTCTTC
CASRGNGEFYEQFF
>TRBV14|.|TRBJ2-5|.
TGTGCCAGCAGCCAAGACGTCCTACCGGGGGAGACCCAGTACTTC
CASSQDVLPGETQYF
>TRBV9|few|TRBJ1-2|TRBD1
TGTGCCAGCAGCGGCGGGACAGATCCTTATGGCTACACCTTC
CASSGGTDPYGYTF
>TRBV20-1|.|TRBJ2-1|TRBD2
TGCAGCGCCCGGAGCGGACTAGCGAAGGACGAGCAGTTCTTC
CSARSGLAKDEQFF
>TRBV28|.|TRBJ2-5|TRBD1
TGTGCCAGCAGTTTCCGGGACAGGGGGCAAGAGACCCAGTACTTC
CASSFRDRGQETQYF
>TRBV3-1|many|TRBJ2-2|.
TGTGCCAGCAGCCTGGGGGGGCCGAACACCGGGGAGCTGTTTTTT
CASSLGGPNTGELFF
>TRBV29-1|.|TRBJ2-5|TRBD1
TGCAGCGTTGCGGGACAGGGGGAGGAGACCCAGTACTTC
CSVAGQGEETQYF